Each of the 16 T cell receptor beta chains below was sequenced from the same sample in a study of cytomegalovirus exposure and HLA in healthy donors (dated by TCRdb to about 2017). Libraries were built with the immunoSEQ multiplex PCR assay. For the multiplex PCR, a mixture combining 60 forward primers for TCR Vbeta segments and 13 reverse primers for TCR Jbeta segments was used. TCRdb carries this immuneACCESS record with in-frame sequences only. Its versions omit some clonotypes, under half of them owing to an unresolved V gene in the studies checked, with the rest unexplained. The sample table contains about 140,000 clones; only one count was recorded for 70% to 80% of them. About 5.3% of the sample comes from the top ten. Sequenced: PBMCs. The receptors were gathered from a woman in her 50s in good health and CMV-seronegative.

The chain joins TRBV7-8 to TRBJ1-6; weak D call: TRBD1 (6 bases). There are 12 residues in the CDR3. Germline CDR1 SGHVS, CDR2 FQNEAQ. Trimming took 5 bases from V and 14 from J, leaving 13 bases between them. The DNA of the CDR3 is TGTGCCAGCAGCGGCAGGGGTTGGGCCCTCCACTTT. The encoded protein is CASSGRGWALHF.

V gene TRBV11-2 combines with J gene TRBJ2-5, with a weak D call TRBD2 (6 bases). V gave up 2 bases and J gave up 1 base, with 11 bases separating them. In germline, CDR1 is SGHAT, CDR2 FQNNGV. CDR3 size: 15 residues. Here the CDR3 reads CASSLNPGVQETQYF. CDR3 bases: TGTGCCAGCAGCTTAAACCCGGGAGTCCAAGAGACCCAGTACTTC.

The chain joins TRBV7-9 to TRBJ2-3, with 9 bases lining up with TRBD2. The J segment lost 3 bases and the V segment lost 0 bases, leaving 10 bases of the junction unmatched. Germline V lookup: CDR1 SEHNR, CDR2 FQNEAQ (reference sequence). The CDR3 is made up of 18 amino acids. CDR3 sequence: CASSLAGLAGGPTDTQYF. CDR3 in DNA: TGTGCCAGCAGCTTAGCGGGTCTGGCGGGGGGGCCGACAGATACGCAGTATTTT.

This clone was detected only a few times. This chain uses TRBV12-5 with TRBJ2-1; 8 bases are a match to TRBD1. Germline loops: CDR1 LGHNT, CDR2 FRNRAP. V gave up 1 base and J gave up 15 bases; unmatched junction bases: 5. This CDR3 spans 12 amino acids. The CDR3 bases are TGTGCTAGTGGTTTGGCCGACAGGGGTGGGTTCTTC. This codes for CASGLADRGGFF.

The chain combines TRBV9 with TRBJ1-3; TRBD1 might be the D (5 bases). This CDR3 has 17 amino acids. V gave up 2 bases and J gave up 0 bases, with 15 bases separating them. From germline, CDR1 is SGDLS and CDR2 YYNGEE. CDR3 loop: CASSVDSTVYSGNTIYF. The CDR3 nucleotides read TGTGCCAGCAGCGTTGACTCGACAGTATACTCTGGAAACACCATATATTTT.

The chain recombines TRBV19 with TRBJ1-1, with TRBD1 identical over 9 bases. Germline V lookup: CDR1 LNHDA, CDR2 SQIVND (reference sequence). The trim removed 5 bases at V and 5 bases at J, leaving 9 bases unmatched. This CDR3 comprises 15 residues. The CDR3 region has the DNA TGTGCCAGTAGTTCCGGGACAGGGTCTTGGACTGAAGCTTTCTTT. It translates to CASSSGTGSWTEAFF.

Here the CDR3 reads CASSAGSLAKNIQYF. DNA for the CDR3: TGTGCCAGCAGCGCAGGGTCCCTAGCCAAAAACATTCAGTACTTC. The chain has TRBV5-6 and TRBJ2-4; tentative D call: TRBD1 (5 bases). This CDR3 is 15 amino acids long. Germline values: CDR1 SGHDT, CDR2 YYEEEE. The ends were cut back, 4 bases at V and 0 bases at J, with 11 bases in the middle.

This chain connects TRBV5-1 to TRBJ1-6; 8 positions match TRBD1. The CDR3 sequence is 14 residues long. Germline CDR1 reads SGHRS; CDR2 reads YFSETQ. The trim removed 4 bases at V and 7 bases at J, leaving 4 bases unmatched. The CDR3 coding sequence is TGCGCCAGCAGCCAGGACAGGGTCAATTCACCCCTCCACTTT. This translates into CASSQDRVNSPLHF.

This chain links TRBV15 with TRBJ1-4; D perhaps matches TRBD1 (5 bases). Germline values: CDR1 LNHNV, CDR2 YYDKDF (reference sequence). Trimming removed 4 bases at V and 3 bases at J, with 12 bases between. The CDR3 has 15 residues. CDR3 sequence reads: CATSIRGASNEKLFF. Here the CDR3 DNA reads TGTGCCACCAGCATCCGTGGGGCCTCTAATGAAAAACTGTTTTTT.

The chain couples TRBV29-1 to TRBJ1-5, with D tentatively TRBD1 (6 bases). Germline CDR1 and CDR2: SQVTM and ANQGSEA. The length of the CDR3 is 13 residues. Trimming took off 8 bases at V and 3 bases at J, with 14 bases between the two ends. CDR3 DNA sequence: TGCAGCTCCGGGGGGGGGCCCAATCAGCCCCAGCATTTT. Translation gives CSSGGGPNQPQHF.

V is TRBV19 and J is TRBJ1-5; TRBD1 matches at 8 bases. This CDR3 is 17 amino acids long. CDR1 LNHDA and CDR2 SQIVND come from the germline V gene (reference sequence). The ends lost 1 base at V and 10 bases at J; junction bases unmatched: 15. CDR3 loop: CASSIAPAGGYMIPQHF. CDR3 nucleotides: TGTGCCAGTAGTATAGCCCCCGCAGGGGGCTATATGATACCCCAGCATTTT. Drawing the rest from reference TRBV19 and TRBJ1-5, the complete variable domain is DGGITQSPKYLFRKEGQNVTLSCEQNLNHDAMYWYRQDPGQGLRLIYYSQIVNDFQKGDIAEGYSVSREKKESFPLTVTSAQKNPTAFYLCASSIAPAGGYMIPQHFGDGTRLSIL.

Remarks on this clone: Distinct nucleotide sequences in the sample also encode this CDR3. The V and J genes are TRBV5-1 and TRBJ2-3; weak D call: TRBD1 (5 bases). The CDR3 runs to 13 residues. Germline values: CDR1 SGHRS, CDR2 YFSETQ. Trimming took off 0 bases at V and 4 bases at J, with 6 bases between the two ends. CDR3 in amino acids: CASSLGGPDTQYF. In DNA, the CDR3 is TGCGCCAGCAGCTTGGGGGGCCCAGATACGCAGTATTTT.

V and J are TRBV7-8 and TRBJ1-2; no reliable D call. From germline, CDR1 is SGHVS and CDR2 FQNEAQ. The CDR3 loop spans 17 amino acids. The V and J ends lost 0 bases and 8 bases respectively, with 22 bases between them. CDR3 amino acids: CASSLAFSFLVPEGYTF. CDR3 nucleotide sequence: TGTGCCAGCAGCTTAGCGTTTTCATTCCTGGTTCCAGAAGGCTACACCTTC.

The chain has TRBV7-2 and TRBJ1-3; maybe TRBD1 (6 bases). CDR1 is SGHTA, CDR2 FQGNSA, per germline. The V end lost 1 base, the J end lost 0 bases, and 13 bases lay between the germline ends. The CDR3 sequence is 17 residues long. The CDR3 is CASSLEAGASSGNTIYF. The CDR3 DNA is TGTGCCAGCAGCTTAGAGGCAGGGGCTAGCTCTGGAAACACCATATATTTT.

This chain uses TRBV4-1 with TRBJ2-5, with TRBD2 identical over 8 bases. This CDR3 region has 16 residues. From germline, CDR1 is MGHRA and CDR2 YSYEKL. V dropped 3 bases and J dropped 5; count of bases not matched to a gene: 11. The CDR3 DNA reads TGCGCCAGCAGCCAGGTACCGGGACTAGTGTCTGAGACCCAGTACTTC. This sequence encodes CASSQVPGLVSETQYF.

V usage is TRBV18 and J usage is TRBJ1-1; no definite D call. Trimming cost V 5 bases and J 1 base, with 8 bases left between them. The germline V gene encodes CDR1 KGHSH and CDR2 LQKENI. The CDR3 runs to 13 residues. CDR3 residues: CASSETANTEAFF. In nucleotides, the CDR3 is TGTGCCAGCTCAGAAACAGCGAACACTGAAGCTTTCTTT.